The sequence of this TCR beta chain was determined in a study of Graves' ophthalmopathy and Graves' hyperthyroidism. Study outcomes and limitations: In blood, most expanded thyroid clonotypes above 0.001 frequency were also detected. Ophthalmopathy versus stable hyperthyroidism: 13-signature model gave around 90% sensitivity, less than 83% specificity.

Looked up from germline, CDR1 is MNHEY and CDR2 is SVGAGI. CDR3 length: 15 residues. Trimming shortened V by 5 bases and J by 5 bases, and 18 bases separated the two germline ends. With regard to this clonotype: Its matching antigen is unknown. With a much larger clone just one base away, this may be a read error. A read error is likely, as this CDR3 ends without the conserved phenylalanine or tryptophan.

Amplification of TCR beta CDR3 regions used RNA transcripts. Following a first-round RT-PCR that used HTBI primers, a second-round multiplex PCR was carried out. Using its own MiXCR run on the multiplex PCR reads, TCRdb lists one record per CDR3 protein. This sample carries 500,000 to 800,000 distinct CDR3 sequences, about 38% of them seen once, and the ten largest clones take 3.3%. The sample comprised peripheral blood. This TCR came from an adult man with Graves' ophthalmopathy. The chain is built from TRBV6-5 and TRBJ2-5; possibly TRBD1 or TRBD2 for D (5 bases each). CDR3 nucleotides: TGTGCCAGCAGTGATTTGAGGGGCGGACTGGAGACCCAGTACGTC. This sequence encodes CASSDLRGGLETQYV.